The rows below give T cell receptor beta chains drawn from one sample of a study of blood T cell repertoires in COVID-19. Only in-frame clones appear in the TCRdb table, and some are missing; sequencing was by immunoSEQ multiplex PCR. The sample has fewer than 650,000 clones, less than 90% seen once. The sequenced sample was peripheral blood. These receptors were obtained from a woman in her forties or fifties with COVID-19, enrolled during active disease. The CDR3 runs from the conserved cysteine through the conserved F or W. The D gene is left open where the match is weak. Clone size is shown for a subset of rows, as once, few, many or a class of expanded clone.

D: NA; V: TRBV24-1; size: NA; J: TRBJ2-5; DNA: TGTGCCACCAGCGCCAAACAGGGTCTAGGGGAGACCCAGTACTTC; CDR3: CATSAKQGLGETQYF
D: NA; V: TRBV19; size: NA; J: TRBJ1-2; DNA: TGTGCCAGAAGCCCTCTTAGCGGGGGGGGTGGCTACACCTTC; CDR3: CARSPLSGGGGYTF
D: TRBD1; V: TRBV30; size: NA; J: TRBJ1-6; DNA: TGTGCCTGGGAAGGGACAGGGACTTCACCCCTCCACTTT; CDR3: CAWEGTGTSPLHF
D: NA; V: TRBV18; size: NA; J: TRBJ2-6; DNA: TGTGCCAGCTCACCATATCTGACAGACTTCCGCTCTGGGGCCAACGTCCTGACTTTC; CDR3: CASSPYLTDFRSGANVLTF
D: TRBD1; V: TRBV5-6; size: NA; J: TRBJ1-2; DNA: TGTGCCAGCAGCTTGGCCTACAATGCAGGGGGTTCCTATGGCTACACCTTC; CDR3: CASSLAYNAGGSYGYTF
D: NA; V: TRBV12-3/TRBV12-4; size: once; J: TRBJ1-5; DNA: TGTGCCAGCAGGGTACAGGGTACTCAGCCCCAGCATTTT; CDR3: CASRVQGTQPQHF
D: NA; V: TRBV19; size: NA; J: TRBJ2-6; DNA: TGTGCCAGTAGTATTATAGGGGAGGCCGGGGCCAACGTCCTGACTTTC; CDR3: CASSIIGEAGANVLTF
D: TRBD1; V: TRBV5-1; size: NA; J: TRBJ2-7; DNA: TGCGCCAGCAGCCGTTACGGGACAGGCACCTACGAGCAGTACTTC; CDR3: CASSRYGTGTYEQYF
D: TRBD1; V: TRBV4-1; size: NA; J: TRBJ1-4; DNA: TGCGCCAGCAGGGCTCCGGGACAGGGGTATGAAAAACTGTTTTTT; CDR3: CASRAPGQGYEKLFF
D: TRBD2; V: TRBV5-6; size: NA; J: TRBJ2-7; DNA: TGTGCCAGCAGCCCCGGGGGGGGAGAGCAGTACTTC; CDR3: CASSPGGGEQYF
D: TRBD1; V: TRBV30; size: NA; J: TRBJ1-6; DNA: TGTGCCTGGGGGGACAGGGACTTTTCACCCCTCCACTTT; CDR3: CAWGDRDFSPLHF
D: NA; V: TRBV9; size: NA; J: TRBJ2-3; DNA: TGTGCCAGCAGCGTAGTGGAGGGCCCAACAGATACGCAGTATTTT; CDR3: CASSVVEGPTDTQYF
D: NA; V: TRBV27; size: NA; J: TRBJ2-7; DNA: TGTGCCAGCAGCCTTCGGGACAACTCCTACGAGCAGTACTTC; CDR3: CASSLRDNSYEQYF
D: NA; V: TRBV9; size: NA; J: TRBJ2-3; DNA: TGTGCCAGCAGCCCTCCCGGGCGTCACCCAGGGGCAGATACGCAGTATTTT; CDR3: CASSPPGRHPGADTQYF
D: TRBD2; V: TRBV11-1; size: NA; J: TRBJ2-1; DNA: TGTGCCAGCAGTTCGGGGGGGTCAGGGAGTCCCAATGAGCAGTTCTTC; CDR3: CASSSGGSGSPNEQFF
D: NA; V: TRBV30; size: NA; J: TRBJ2-5; DNA: TGTGCCTGGAAGAAATCACTACCCGCGGAGACCCAGTACTTC; CDR3: CAWKKSLPAETQYF
D: NA; V: TRBV5-5; size: NA; J: TRBJ2-7; DNA: TGTGCCAGCAGCTTGGGACAGGCACTCTACGAGCAGTACTTC; CDR3: CASSLGQALYEQYF
D: TRBD2; V: TRBV24-1; size: once; J: TRBJ2-1; DNA: TGTGCCACCAGTGATGAGCTGGCGGGGGGGTCCGGGCCGCAGTTCTTC; CDR3: CATSDELAGGSGPQFF
D: TRBD1; V: TRBV5-8; size: NA; J: TRBJ1-1; DNA: TGTGCCAGCAGCTTGGTTATCAGGGGGACCATCATGAACACTGAAGCTTTCTTT; CDR3: CASSLVIRGTIMNTEAFF
D: NA; V: TRBV5-1; size: NA; J: TRBJ1-4; DNA: TGCGCCAGCTCCCTTGAAGCGGGGCCCCATGAAAAACTGTTTTTT; CDR3: CASSLEAGPHEKLFF
D: NA; V: TRBV19; size: NA; J: TRBJ2-2; DNA: TGTGCCAGTTTTAGTGCGGGCACCGGGGAGCTGTTTTTT; CDR3: CASFSAGTGELFF
D: TRBD1; V: TRBV4-1; size: NA; J: TRBJ2-5; DNA: TGCGCCAGCAGCTCGGACAGGGAGGAGACCCAGTACTTC; CDR3: CASSSDREETQYF
D: TRBD1; V: TRBV19; size: NA; J: TRBJ1-5; DNA: TGTGCCAGTAGTCCCCGCGACGGACAGGGATATAGCAATCAGCCCCAGCATTTT; CDR3: CASSPRDGQGYSNQPQHF
D: NA; V: TRBV28; size: NA; J: TRBJ1-5; DNA: TGTGCCAGCAACAAACAGGGTAGCAATCAGCCCCAGCATTTT; CDR3: CASNKQGSNQPQHF
D: NA; V: TRBV2; size: NA; J: TRBJ1-6; DNA: TGTGCCAGCACCGAGGACAGAAACTATAATTCACCCCTCCACTTT; CDR3: CASTEDRNYNSPLHF
D: TRBD1; V: TRBV10-3; size: NA; J: TRBJ2-5; DNA: TGTGCCATCAGCTCAGGGGGTTCGGAAGAGACCCAGTACTTC; CDR3: CAISSGGSEETQYF
D: NA; V: TRBV3-1/TRBV3-2; size: NA; J: TRBJ1-1; DNA: TGTGCCAGCAGCCTTGGTGGAGGGTGGGCTTTCTTT; CDR3: CASSLGGGWAFF
D: NA; V: TRBV24-1; size: NA; J: TRBJ1-2; DNA: TGTGCCACCAGTGAGGGCACCTCTAACTATGGCTACACCTTC; CDR3: CATSEGTSNYGYTF
D: NA; V: TRBV14; size: once; J: TRBJ1-4; DNA: TGTGCCAGCAGCCAAGAAGAGGATGGATTGGTAGAAAAACTGTTTTTT; CDR3: CASSQEEDGLVEKLFF
D: TRBD1; V: TRBV5-6; size: NA; J: TRBJ1-6; DNA: TGTGCCACCCGGACAGGGAGGAATTCACCCCTCCACTTT; CDR3: CATRTGRNSPLHF